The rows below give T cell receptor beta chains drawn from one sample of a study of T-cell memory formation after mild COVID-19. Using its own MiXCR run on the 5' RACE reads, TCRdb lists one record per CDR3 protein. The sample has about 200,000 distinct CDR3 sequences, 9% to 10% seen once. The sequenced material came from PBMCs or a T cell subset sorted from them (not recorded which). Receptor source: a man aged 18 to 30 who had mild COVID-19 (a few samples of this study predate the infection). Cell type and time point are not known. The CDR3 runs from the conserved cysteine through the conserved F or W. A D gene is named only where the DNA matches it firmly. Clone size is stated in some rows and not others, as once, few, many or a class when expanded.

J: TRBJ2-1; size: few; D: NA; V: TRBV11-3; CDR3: CASSSYGGNEQFF; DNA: TGTGCCAGCAGCTCTTATGGGGGCAATGAGCAGTTCTTC
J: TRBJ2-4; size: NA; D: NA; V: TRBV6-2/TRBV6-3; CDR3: CASSYGTELTQNIQYF; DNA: TGTGCCAGCAGTTACGGGACGGAGTTAACCCAAAACATTCAGTACTTC
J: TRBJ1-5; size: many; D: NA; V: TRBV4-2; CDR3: CASSPRGGQQPQHF; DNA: TGTGCCAGCAGCCCCCGGGGAGGGCAGCAGCCCCAGCATTTT
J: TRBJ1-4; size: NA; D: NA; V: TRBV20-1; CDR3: CSAGLGEKLFF; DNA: TGCAGTGCCGGATTGGGGGAAAAACTGTTTTTT
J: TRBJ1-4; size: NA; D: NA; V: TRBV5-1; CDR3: CASKTGTLMTEKLFF; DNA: TGCGCCAGCAAGACGGGGACTTTAATGACGGAAAAACTGTTTTTT
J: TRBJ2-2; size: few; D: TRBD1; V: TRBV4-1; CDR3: CASSQGQGALTGELFF; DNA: TGCGCCAGCAGCCAAGGGCAGGGGGCCCTCACCGGGGAGCTGTTTTTT
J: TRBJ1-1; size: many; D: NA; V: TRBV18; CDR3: CASSPTSTEAFF; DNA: TGTGCCAGCTCACCAACAAGCACTGAAGCTTTCTTT
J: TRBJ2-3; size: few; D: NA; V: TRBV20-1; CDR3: CSARSAGTDTQYF; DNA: TGCAGTGCTCGCTCCGCTGGCACAGATACGCAGTATTTT
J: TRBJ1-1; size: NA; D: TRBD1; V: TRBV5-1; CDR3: CASSPSGTGDTEAFF; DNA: TGCGCCAGCAGTCCTTCCGGGACAGGGGACACTGAAGCTTTCTTT
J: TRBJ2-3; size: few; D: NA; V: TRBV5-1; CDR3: CASTVQGFWTDTQYF; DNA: TGCGCCAGCACCGTGCAGGGGTTTTGGACAGATACGCAGTATTTT
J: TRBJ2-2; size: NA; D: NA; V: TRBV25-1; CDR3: CATAQGYTGELFF; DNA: TGTGCCACCGCGCAGGGTTACACCGGGGAGCTGTTTTTT
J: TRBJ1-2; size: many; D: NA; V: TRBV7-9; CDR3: CASSLGTGNGYTF; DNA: TGTGCCAGCAGCTTAGGTACCGGGAACGGCTACACCTTC
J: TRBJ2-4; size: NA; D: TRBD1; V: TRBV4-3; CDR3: CASSHIQGHIQYF; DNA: TGCGCCAGCAGCCATATACAGGGGCACATTCAGTACTTC
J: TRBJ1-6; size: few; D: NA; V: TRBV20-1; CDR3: CSASPRGGSPLHF; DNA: TGCAGTGCTAGCCCCAGGGGCGGGTCACCCCTCCACTTT
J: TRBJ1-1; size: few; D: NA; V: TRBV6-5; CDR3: CASSPDRIRTEAFF; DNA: TGTGCCAGCAGCCCGGACAGAATTCGCACTGAAGCTTTCTTT
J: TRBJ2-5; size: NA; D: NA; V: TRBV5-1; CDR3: CASSPYAEETQYF; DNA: TGCGCCAGCAGCCCCTACGCCGAGGAGACCCAGTACTTC
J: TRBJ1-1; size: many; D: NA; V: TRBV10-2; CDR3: CASSDKNTEAFF; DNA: TGCGCCAGCAGTGACAAGAACACTGAAGCTTTCTTT
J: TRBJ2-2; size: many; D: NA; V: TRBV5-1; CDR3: CASSWTNRDTGELFF; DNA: TGCGCCAGCAGCTGGACAAACAGGGACACCGGGGAGCTGTTTTTT
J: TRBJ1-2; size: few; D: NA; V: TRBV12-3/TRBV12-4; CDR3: CASSEDGPYGYTF; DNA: TGTGCCAGCAGTGAAGACGGACCCTATGGCTACACCTTC
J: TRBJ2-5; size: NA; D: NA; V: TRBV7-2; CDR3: CASSLGQTSLGETQYF; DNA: TGTGCCAGCAGCTTAGGACAGACTAGTTTGGGCGAGACCCAGTACTTC
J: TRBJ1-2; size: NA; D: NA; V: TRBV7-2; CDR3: CASSLGPRTATMGGYTF; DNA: TGTGCCAGCAGCTTAGGGCCGAGGACAGCCACTATGGGGGGCTACACCTTC
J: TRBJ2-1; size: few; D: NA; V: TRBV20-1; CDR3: CSASTPGWGLYNEQFF; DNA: TGCAGTGCTAGCACCCCGGGGTGGGGCCTATACAATGAGCAGTTCTTC
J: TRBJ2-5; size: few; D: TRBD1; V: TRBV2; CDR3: CASSGTDETQYF; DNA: TGTGCCAGCAGCGGGACAGATGAGACCCAGTACTTC
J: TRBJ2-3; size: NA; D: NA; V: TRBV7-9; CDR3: CASLAGASTDTQYF; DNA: TGTGCCAGCCTCGCAGGGGCGAGCACAGATACGCAGTATTTT
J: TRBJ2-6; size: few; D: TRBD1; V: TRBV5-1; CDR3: CASSSQGPGANVLTF; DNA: TGCGCCAGCAGCTCACAGGGGCCTGGGGCCAACGTCCTGACTTTC
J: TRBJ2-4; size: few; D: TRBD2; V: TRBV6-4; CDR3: CASSPSGIENIQYF; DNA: TGTGCCAGCAGTCCTAGCGGGATAGAAAACATTCAGTACTTC
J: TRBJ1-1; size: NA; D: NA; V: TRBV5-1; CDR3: CASAPGAGDTEAFF; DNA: TGCGCCAGCGCACCAGGAGCAGGGGACACTGAAGCTTTCTTT
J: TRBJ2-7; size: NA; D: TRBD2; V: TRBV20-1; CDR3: CSARYYSGEQYF; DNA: TGCAGTGCTCGCTACTATAGCGGGGAGCAGTACTTC
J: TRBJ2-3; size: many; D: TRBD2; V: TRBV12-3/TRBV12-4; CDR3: CASSSFDPWGGTQDTQYF; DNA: TGTGCCAGCAGTTCTTTTGACCCTTGGGGGGGGACTCAAGATACGCAGTATTTT
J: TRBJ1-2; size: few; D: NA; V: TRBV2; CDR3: CASSDSGPGYTF; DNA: TGTGCCAGCAGTGACTCGGGGCCCGGCTACACCTTC
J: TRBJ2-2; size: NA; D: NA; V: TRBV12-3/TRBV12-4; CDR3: CASSLWSQLTGELFF; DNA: TGTGCCAGCAGTTTATGGTCGCAGCTCACCGGGGAGCTGTTTTTT
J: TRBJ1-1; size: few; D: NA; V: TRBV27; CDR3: CASREGRDRTEAFF; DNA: TGTGCCAGCAGGGAAGGCAGGGATCGCACTGAAGCTTTCTTT
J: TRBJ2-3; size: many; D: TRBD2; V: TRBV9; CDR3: CASSASAAGGLADTQYF; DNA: TGTGCCAGCAGCGCCTCCGCAGCGGGGGGGCTGGCAGATACGCAGTATTTT
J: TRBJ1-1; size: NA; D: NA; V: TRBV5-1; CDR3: CASSFSEYTEAFF; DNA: TGCGCCAGCAGCTTCTCCGAGTACACTGAAGCTTTCTTT
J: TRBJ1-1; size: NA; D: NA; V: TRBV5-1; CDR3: CASSSDRRTEAFF; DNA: TGCGCCAGCAGCTCCGACAGGCGTACTGAAGCTTTCTTT
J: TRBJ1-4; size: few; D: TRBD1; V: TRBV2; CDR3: CASIRQGAQVEKLFF; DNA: TGTGCCAGCATCAGACAGGGGGCGCAAGTGGAAAAACTGTTTTTT
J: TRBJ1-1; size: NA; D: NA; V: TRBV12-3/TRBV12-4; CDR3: CASSSYDRNTEAFF; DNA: TGTGCCAGCAGTTCTTACGACAGGAACACTGAAGCTTTCTTT
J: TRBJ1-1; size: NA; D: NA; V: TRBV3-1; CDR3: CASSQDVGRLEAFF; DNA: TGTGCCAGCAGCCAAGATGTCGGGAGATTAGAAGCTTTCTTT
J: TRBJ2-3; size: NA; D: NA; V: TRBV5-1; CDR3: CASRSQVISTDTQYF; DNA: TGCGCCAGCAGGAGTCAGGTTATCTCCACAGATACGCAGTATTTT
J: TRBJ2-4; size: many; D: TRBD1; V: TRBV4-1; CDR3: CASSQAGQGAAKNIQYF; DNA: TGCGCCAGCAGCCAAGCGGGGCAGGGGGCGGCCAAAAACATTCAGTACTTC
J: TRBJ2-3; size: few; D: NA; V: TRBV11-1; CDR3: CASSYWVGDTQYF; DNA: TGTGCCAGCAGCTACTGGGTCGGGGATACGCAGTATTTT
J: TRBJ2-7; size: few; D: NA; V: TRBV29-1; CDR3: CSVARAGYEQYF; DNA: TGCAGCGTTGCCAGGGCCGGCTACGAGCAGTACTTC
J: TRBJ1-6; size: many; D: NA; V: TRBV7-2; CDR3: CASSLGSVVVSPLHF; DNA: TGTGCCAGCAGCTTGGGGTCAGTAGTAGTTTCACCCCTCCACTTT